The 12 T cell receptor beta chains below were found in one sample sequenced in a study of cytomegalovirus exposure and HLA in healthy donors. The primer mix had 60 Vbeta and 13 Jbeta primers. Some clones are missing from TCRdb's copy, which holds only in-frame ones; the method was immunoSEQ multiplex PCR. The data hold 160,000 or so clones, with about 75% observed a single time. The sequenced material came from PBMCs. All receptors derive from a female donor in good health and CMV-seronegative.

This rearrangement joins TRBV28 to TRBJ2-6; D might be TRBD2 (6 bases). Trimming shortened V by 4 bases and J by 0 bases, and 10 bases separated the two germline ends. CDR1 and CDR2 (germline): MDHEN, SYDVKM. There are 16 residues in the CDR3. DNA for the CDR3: TGTGCCAGCAGTTCGGGAGCCGGCTCTGGGGCCAACGTCCTGACTTTC. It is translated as CASSSGAGSGANVLTF.

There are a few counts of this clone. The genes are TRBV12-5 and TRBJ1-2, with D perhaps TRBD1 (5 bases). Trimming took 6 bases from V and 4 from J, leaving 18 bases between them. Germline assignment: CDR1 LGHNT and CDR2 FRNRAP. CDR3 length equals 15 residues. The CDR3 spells CASGPFAGRGYGYTF. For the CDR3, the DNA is TGTGCTAGTGGCCCTTTCGCAGGGCGGGGCTATGGCTACACCTTC.

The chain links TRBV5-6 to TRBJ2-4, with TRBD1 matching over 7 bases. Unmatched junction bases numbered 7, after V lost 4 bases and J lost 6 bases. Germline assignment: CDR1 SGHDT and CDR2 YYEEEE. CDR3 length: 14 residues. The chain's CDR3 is CASSLQGRANIQYF. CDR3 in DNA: TGTGCCAGCAGCCTACAGGGGCGAGCAAACATTCAGTACTTC.

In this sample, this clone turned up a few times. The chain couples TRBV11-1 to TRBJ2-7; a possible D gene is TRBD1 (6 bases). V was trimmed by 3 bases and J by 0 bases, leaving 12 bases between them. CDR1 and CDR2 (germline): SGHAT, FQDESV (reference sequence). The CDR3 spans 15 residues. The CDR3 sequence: CASSFRTESSYEQYF. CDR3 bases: TGTGCCAGCAGCTTCAGGACAGAGAGCTCCTACGAGCAGTACTTC.

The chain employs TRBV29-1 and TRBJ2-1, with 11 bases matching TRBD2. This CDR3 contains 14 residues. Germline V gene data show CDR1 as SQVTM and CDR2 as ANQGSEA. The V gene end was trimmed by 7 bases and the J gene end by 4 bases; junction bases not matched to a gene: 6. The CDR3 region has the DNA TGCAGCGCAACTAGGACTAGCGGGTACAATGAGCAGTTCTTC. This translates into CSATRTSGYNEQFF.

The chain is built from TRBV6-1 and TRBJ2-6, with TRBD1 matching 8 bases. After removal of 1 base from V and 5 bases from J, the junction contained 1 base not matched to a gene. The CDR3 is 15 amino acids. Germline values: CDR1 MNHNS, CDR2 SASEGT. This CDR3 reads CASSEGTGRANVLTF. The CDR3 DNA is TGTGCCAGCAGTGAAGGGACAGGGAGGGCCAACGTCCTGACTTTC.

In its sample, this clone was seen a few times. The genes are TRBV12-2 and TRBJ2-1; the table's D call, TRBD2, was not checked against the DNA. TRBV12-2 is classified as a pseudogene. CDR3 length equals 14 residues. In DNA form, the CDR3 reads TGTGCAAGTCGCTTAGCGGGGGGATACAATGAGCAGTTCTTC. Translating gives CASRLAGGYNEQFF.

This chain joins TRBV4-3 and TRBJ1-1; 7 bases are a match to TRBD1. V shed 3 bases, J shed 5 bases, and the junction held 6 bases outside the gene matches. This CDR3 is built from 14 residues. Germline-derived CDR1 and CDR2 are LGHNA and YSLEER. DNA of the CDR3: TGCGCCAGCAGCCAGAACAGGGGTAGGACTGAAGCTTTCTTT. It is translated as CASSQNRGRTEAFF.

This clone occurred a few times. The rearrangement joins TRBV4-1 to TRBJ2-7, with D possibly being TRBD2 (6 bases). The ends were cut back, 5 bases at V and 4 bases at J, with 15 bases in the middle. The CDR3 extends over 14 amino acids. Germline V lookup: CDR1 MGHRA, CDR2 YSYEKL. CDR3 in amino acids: CASSVGPGVYEQYF. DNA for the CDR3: TGCGCCAGCAGCGTGGGCCCGGGGGTTTACGAGCAGTACTTC.

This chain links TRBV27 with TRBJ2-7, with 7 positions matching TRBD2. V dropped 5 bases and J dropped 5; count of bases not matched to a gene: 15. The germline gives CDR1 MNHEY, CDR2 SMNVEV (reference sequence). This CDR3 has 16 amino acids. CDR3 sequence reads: CASSPVGGTSRHEQYF. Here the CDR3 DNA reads TGTGCCAGCAGTCCTGTGGGGGGGACCTCCAGACACGAGCAGTACTTC.

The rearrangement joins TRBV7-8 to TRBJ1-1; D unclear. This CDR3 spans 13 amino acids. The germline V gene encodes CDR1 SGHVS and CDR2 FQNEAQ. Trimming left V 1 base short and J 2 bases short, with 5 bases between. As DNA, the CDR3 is TGTGCCAGCAGCTTAGTCTTTAACACTGAAGCTTTCTTT. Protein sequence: CASSLVFNTEAFF.

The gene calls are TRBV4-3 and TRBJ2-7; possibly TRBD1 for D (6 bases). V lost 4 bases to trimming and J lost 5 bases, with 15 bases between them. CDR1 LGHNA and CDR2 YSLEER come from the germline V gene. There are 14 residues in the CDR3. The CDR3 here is CASSPRTGSDEQYF. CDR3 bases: TGCGCCAGCAGCCCGCGCACAGGGAGCGACGAGCAGTACTTC.